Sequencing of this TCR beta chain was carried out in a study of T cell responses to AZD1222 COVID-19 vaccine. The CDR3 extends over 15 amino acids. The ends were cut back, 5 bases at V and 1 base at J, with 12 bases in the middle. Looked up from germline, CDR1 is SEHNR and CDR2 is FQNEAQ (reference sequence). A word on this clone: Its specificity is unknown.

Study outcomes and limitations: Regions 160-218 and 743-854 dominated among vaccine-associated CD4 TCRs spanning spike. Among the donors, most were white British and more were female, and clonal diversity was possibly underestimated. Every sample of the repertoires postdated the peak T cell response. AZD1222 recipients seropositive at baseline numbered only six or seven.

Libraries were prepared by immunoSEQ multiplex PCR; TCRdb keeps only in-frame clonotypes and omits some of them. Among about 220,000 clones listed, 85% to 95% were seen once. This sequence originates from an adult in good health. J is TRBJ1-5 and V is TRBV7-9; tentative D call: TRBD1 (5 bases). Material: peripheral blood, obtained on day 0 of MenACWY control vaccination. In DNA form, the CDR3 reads TGTGCCAGCAGCGCGCTGGCAGGGAGCAATCAGCCCCAGCATTTT. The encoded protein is CASSALAGSNQPQHF.